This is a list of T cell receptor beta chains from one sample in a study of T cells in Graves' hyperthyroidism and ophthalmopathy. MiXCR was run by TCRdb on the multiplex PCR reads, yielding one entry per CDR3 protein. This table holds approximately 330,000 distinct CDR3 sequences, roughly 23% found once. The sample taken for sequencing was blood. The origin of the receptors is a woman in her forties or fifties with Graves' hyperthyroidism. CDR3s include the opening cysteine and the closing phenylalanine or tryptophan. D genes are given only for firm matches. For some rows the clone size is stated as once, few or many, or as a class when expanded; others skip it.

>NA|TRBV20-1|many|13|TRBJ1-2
TGCAGTGCTAGAGATGAGCTAGAGAAGGGCTACACCTTC
CSARDELEKGYTF
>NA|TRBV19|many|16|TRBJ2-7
TGTGCCAGTAAAAAAGACGCAGGCAGAATAACGGGCGAGCAGTACTTC
CASKKDAGRITGEQYF
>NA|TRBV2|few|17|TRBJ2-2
TGTGCCAGCAGTTACTCGTCCATCATTTTGAACACCGGGGAGCTGTTTTTT
CASSYSSIILNTGELFF
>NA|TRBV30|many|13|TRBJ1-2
TGTGCCTGGAGTGTACAAGGATCCTATGGCTACACCTTC
CAWSVQGSYGYTF
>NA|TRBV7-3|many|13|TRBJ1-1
TGTGCCAGCAGCAAACACAAGGACACTGAAGCTTTCTTT
CASSKHKDTEAFF
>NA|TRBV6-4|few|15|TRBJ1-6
TGTGCCAGCAGTGACTCAAGGGGATTAAATTCACCCCTCCACTTT
CASSDSRGLNSPLHF
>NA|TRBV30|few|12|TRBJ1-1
TGTGCCTGGAGGGGCCGGTGGACTGAAGCTTTCTTT
CAWRGRWTEAFF
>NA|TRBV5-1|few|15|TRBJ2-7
TGCGCCAGCAGCTCCACCCCCGGGACCGTGGGCGAGCAGTACTTC
CASSSTPGTVGEQYF
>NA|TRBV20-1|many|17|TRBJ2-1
TGCAGTGCTAGGGATTCTACAGGGAAGGAGTCCTACAATGAGCAGTTCTTC
CSARDSTGKESYNEQFF
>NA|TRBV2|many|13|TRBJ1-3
TGTGCCAGCAGCCCCAACTCTGGAAACACCATATATTTT
CASSPNSGNTIYF
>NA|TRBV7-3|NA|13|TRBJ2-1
TGTGCCAGCAGCCCGGACCATGGGAGTGAGCAGTTCTTC
CASSPDHGSEQFF
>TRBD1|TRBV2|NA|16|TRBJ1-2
TGTGCCAGCAGTGAGACCGGGACAGGGGCACCCAATGGCTACACCTTC
CASSETGTGAPNGYTF
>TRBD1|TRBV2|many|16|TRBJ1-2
TGTGCCAGCAGTGATCCCCGGGACAGGGGATTCTATGGCTACACCTTC
CASSDPRDRGFYGYTF
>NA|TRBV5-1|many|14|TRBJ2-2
TGCGCCAGCCGGCAGGCCTCGAACACCGGGGAGCTGTTTTTT
CASRQASNTGELFF
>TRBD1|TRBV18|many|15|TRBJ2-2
TGTGCCAGCTCACGACAGGGAGTGGGAACCGGGGAGCTGTTTTTT
CASSRQGVGTGELFF
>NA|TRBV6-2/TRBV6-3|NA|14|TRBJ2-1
TGTGCCAGCAGTTACTCGATGGGGCGCAATGAGCAGTTCTTC
CASSYSMGRNEQFF
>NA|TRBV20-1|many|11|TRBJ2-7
TGCAGTGCTAGTGTTGGGGACGAGCAGTACTTC
CSASVGDEQYF
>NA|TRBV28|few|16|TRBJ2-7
TGTGCCAGCAGTTTGGGGGACGTCGGAGTATCCTACGAGCAGTACTTC
CASSLGDVGVSYEQYF
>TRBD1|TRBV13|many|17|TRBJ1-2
TGTGCCAGCAGCCCTGGGGGGCCTACAGGGGCGGTCTATGGCTACACCTTC
CASSPGGPTGAVYGYTF
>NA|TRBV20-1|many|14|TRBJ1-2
TGCAGTGCTAGAGATCAGGGAAGCGGTAATGGCTACACCTTC
CSARDQGSGNGYTF
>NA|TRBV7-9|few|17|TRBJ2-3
TGTGCCAGCAGCCCGTTGGAGAGGGGGGGCGTTCTGGATACGCAGTATTTT
CASSPLERGGVLDTQYF
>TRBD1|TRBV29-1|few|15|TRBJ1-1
TGCAGCGTTGCGGTATTGGGGACAGGGGTTACTGAAGCTTTCTTT
CSVAVLGTGVTEAFF
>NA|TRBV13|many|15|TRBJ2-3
TGTGCCAGCAGCCCTGAAGGGGGAAGCACAGATACGCAGTATTTT
CASSPEGGSTDTQYF
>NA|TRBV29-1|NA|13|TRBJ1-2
TGCAGCGCCTCGGGACACTCAAACTATGGCTACACCTTC
CSASGHSNYGYTF
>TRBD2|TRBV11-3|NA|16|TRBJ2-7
TGTGCCAGCAGCTTGGTCCCCTCTAGCGGGACCTACGAGCAGTACTTC
CASSLVPSSGTYEQYF
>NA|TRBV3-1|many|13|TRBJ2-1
TGTGCCAGCAGCCTCCGACTCCCCTTGGAGCAGTTCTTC
CASSLRLPLEQFF
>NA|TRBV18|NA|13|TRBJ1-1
TGTGCCAGCTCCCCGGGTGCTTACACTGAAGCTTTCTTT
CASSPGAYTEAFF
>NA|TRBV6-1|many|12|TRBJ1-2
TGTGCCAGCAGAAAGGACAGCTATGGCTACACCTTC
CASRKDSYGYTF
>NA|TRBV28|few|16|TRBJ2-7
TGTGCCAGCAGTTTCATGACCGGTAAAAAGGCCTACGAGCAGTACTTC
CASSFMTGKKAYEQYF
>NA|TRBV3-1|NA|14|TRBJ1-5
TGTGCCAGCAGCATCCGGGGGACTAATCAGCCCCAGCATTTT
CASSIRGTNQPQHF
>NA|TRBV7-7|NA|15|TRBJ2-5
TGTGCCAGCAGCCCAGGGGCCGGTAGAAAAGAGACCCAGTACTTC
CASSPGAGRKETQYF
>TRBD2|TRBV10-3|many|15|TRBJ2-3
TGTGCCATCAGTGGACTAGCGGGAGAACACGATACGCAGTATTTT
CAISGLAGEHDTQYF
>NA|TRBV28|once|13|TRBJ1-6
TGTGCCAGCAGTTTTAGGGGGGGGACACCCCTCCACTTT
CASSFRGGTPLHF
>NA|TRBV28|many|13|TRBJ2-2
TGTGCCAGCAGTTCCAGGACCACCGGGGAGCTGTTTTTT
CASSSRTTGELFF
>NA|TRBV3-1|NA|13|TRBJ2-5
TGTGCCAGCAGCCTCCAGACTTGGGGGACCCAGTACTTC
CASSLQTWGTQYF
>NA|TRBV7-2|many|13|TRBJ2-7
TGTGCCAGCAGCCCCCGAGGGGCGGGCGAGCAGTACTTC
CASSPRGAGEQYF
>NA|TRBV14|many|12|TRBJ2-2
TGTGCCAGCAGCCCTTTCCCCGGGGAGCTGTTTTTT
CASSPFPGELFF
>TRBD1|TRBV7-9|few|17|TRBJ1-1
TGTGCCAGCAGTTCGGGGGGAGGGACAGACCTGAACACTGAAGCTTTCTTT
CASSSGGGTDLNTEAFF
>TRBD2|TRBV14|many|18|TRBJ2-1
TGTGCCAGCAGCCAAGATACGTTAGCGGGAGGGCTTGGGAATGAGCAGTTCTTC
CASSQDTLAGGLGNEQFF
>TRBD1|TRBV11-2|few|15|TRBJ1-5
TGTGCCAGCAGCTTGGGACAGGGGCAGAGGCAGCCCCAGCATTTT
CASSLGQGQRQPQHF
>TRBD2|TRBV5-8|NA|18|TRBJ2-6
TGTGCCAGCAGCCCCATCGCGGGGGGGTACTCTGGGGCCAACGTCCTGACTTTC
CASSPIAGGYSGANVLTF
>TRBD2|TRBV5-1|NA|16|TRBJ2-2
TGCGCCAGCAGCTTGCCCGGGACTAGCCGTACCGGGGAGCTGTTTTTT
CASSLPGTSRTGELFF
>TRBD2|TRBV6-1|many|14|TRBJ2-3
TGTGCCAGCAGTGTTCTAGCGGGAGGAGATACGCAGTATTTT
CASSVLAGGDTQYF
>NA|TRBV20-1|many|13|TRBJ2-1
TGCAGTTCCCCCGGGGCCTTTAACAATGAGCAGTTCTTC
CSSPGAFNNEQFF
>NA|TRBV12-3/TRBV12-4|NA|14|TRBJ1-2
TGTGCCAGCAGCCGTGGAGTCCACGAAGGGGGCTACACCTTC
CASSRGVHEGGYTF
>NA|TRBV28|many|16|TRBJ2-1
TGTGCCAGCAGTCCCGAGACTGCGAGCTCCTACAATGAGCAGTTCTTC
CASSPETASSYNEQFF
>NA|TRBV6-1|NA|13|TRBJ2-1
TGTGCCAGCACCCGGGACCCTGGTAATGAGCAGTTCTTC
CASTRDPGNEQFF
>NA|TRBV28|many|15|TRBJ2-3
TGTGCCAGCAGTTTATCCGGACACTTCACAGATACGCAGTATTTT
CASSLSGHFTDTQYF